The rows below give T cell receptor beta chains drawn from one sample of a study of cytomegalovirus exposure and HLA in healthy donors. Clones were sequenced by immunoSEQ multiplex PCR, and TCRdb holds only the in-frame ones, with some missing. The data show roughly 200,000 clones, 70% to 85% seen once. Material for sequencing was PBMCs. These receptors all come from a woman between 35 and 50 years old in good health and CMV-seronegative. Each CDR3 is given with its conserved first and last residue. D genes are given only for firm matches. Not every row has a clone size; where given, it reads once, few, many or a size class.

d_call j_call v_call clone_size cdr3_nt cdr3_aa
. TRBJ1-2 TRBV5-1 . TGCGCCAGCAGCGCGGGATGGGTCGCGGGATCGGATGGCTACACCTTC CASSAGWVAGSDGYTF
. TRBJ1-2 TRBV30 few TGTGCCTGGAGTCTTAACAGGGCTTACTATGGCTACACCTTC CAWSLNRAYYGYTF
. TRBJ2-5 TRBV25-1 . TGTGCCAGCAGTGACGTTACAGGTCTGGAGACCCAGTACTTC CASSDVTGLETQYF
. TRBJ2-7 TRBV19 . TGTGCCAGTAGCCATACGCCAGGGCTCAGGGACGAGCAGTACTTC CASSHTPGLRDEQYF
. TRBJ1-1 TRBV9 . TGTGCCAGCAGCGTAGGTAGATCGAACACTGAAGCTTTCTTT CASSVGRSNTEAFF
TRBD2 TRBJ2-3 TRBV9 . TGTGCCAGCAGCGTTCGGCTAGCGGCAGATACGCAGTATTTT CASSVRLAADTQYF
. TRBJ1-6 TRBV19 once TGTGCCAGTAGTAACAGGTTGAGCTCCTATAATTCACCCCTCCACTTT CASSNRLSSYNSPLHF
TRBD2 TRBJ2-1 TRBV29-1 . TGCAGCGTTGTAGTTAGCGGGGGACGCAATGAGCAGTTCTTC CSVVVSGGRNEQFF
. TRBJ2-1 TRBV4-1 . TGCGCCAGCAGCCAAGTACTAGAAGAATATGAGCAGTTCTTC CASSQVLEEYEQFF
. TRBJ1-5 TRBV18 . TGTGCCAGCTCACTCACAGGGTCGGGCCAGCCCCAGCATTTT CASSLTGSGQPQHF
. TRBJ1-1 TRBV2 . TGTGCCAGCAGTGACCAGGGGACCACTGAAGCTTTCTTT CASSDQGTTEAFF
. TRBJ1-6 TRBV27 . TGTGCCAGCAGTTCCGCCACTACTGTTAATTCACCCCTCCACTTT CASSSATTVNSPLHF
. TRBJ1-2 TRBV2 . TGTGCCAGCAGTGAGTCCAGGGGATATGGCTACACCTTC CASSESRGYGYTF
. TRBJ1-2 TRBV7-2 . TGTGCCAGCAGCTTAGGGGAGGAGTATTATGGCTACACCTTC CASSLGEEYYGYTF
. TRBJ1-3 TRBV19 . TGTGCCAGTAGTATCATAACAGGACGAGGAAACACCATATATTTT CASSIITGRGNTIYF
TRBD2 TRBJ2-1 TRBV2 . TGTGCCAGCAGGGTGGGACTAGCGGGGGGGCCCTACAATGAGCAGTTCTTC CASRVGLAGGPYNEQFF
TRBD1 TRBJ1-2 TRBV2 . TGTGCCAGTAAGACAGGGGTAAACTATGGCTACACCTTC CASKTGVNYGYTF
. TRBJ1-1 TRBV11-3 . TGTGCCAGCAGCCCGAACGGGTACACTGAAGCTTTCTTT CASSPNGYTEAFF
TRBD1 TRBJ2-7 TRBV2 . TGTGCCAGCAGAGATGGGACAGGGGGCCTGGAGCAGTACTTC CASRDGTGGLEQYF
TRBD2 TRBJ2-5 TRBV6-5 . TGTGCCAGCAGTTCACGGCTAGCCGGGGGGGGAGGGACCCAGTACTTC CASSSRLAGGGGTQYF
. TRBJ1-2 TRBV9 . TGTGCCAGCGGACAGAACTATGGCTACACCTTC CASGQNYGYTF
. TRBJ2-7 TRBV9 . TGTGCCAGCAGCGTAGAGGGGGGGTCCTACGAGCAGTACTTC CASSVEGGSYEQYF
. TRBJ2-2 TRBV30 . TGTGCCTGGAGCCGACTAGACAGGGTTGCCACCGGGGAGCTGTTTTTT CAWSRLDRVATGELFF
. TRBJ2-5 TRBV6-6 . TGTGCCAGCAGGAGACAAGAGACCCAGTACTTC CASRRQETQYF
TRBD1 TRBJ2-5 TRBV9 . TGTGCCAGCAGCACGGCCGGGACAGCACAAGAGACCCAGTACTTC CASSTAGTAQETQYF
. TRBJ2-7 TRBV19 . TGTGCCAGTAGTATGGGGGACACCGAGCAGTACTTC CASSMGDTEQYF
. TRBJ1-5 TRBV15 . TGTGCCACCAGCAGAGAGGCCACGGCGGATAGCAATCAGCCCCAGCATTTT CATSREATADSNQPQHF
. TRBJ1-5 TRBV7-2 . TGTGCCAGCAGCTTGGGCGGGGGCAATCAGCCCCAGCATTTT CASSLGGGNQPQHF
TRBD2 TRBJ2-2 TRBV11-3 . TGTGCCAGCAGCCGGCGGAGCGGGGGCACCGGGGAGCTGTTTTTT CASSRRSGGTGELFF
TRBD1 TRBJ2-1 TRBV29-1 . TGCAGCGCACCAACGGGACAGGGGTCTAGGAATGAGCAGTTCTTC CSAPTGQGSRNEQFF
. TRBJ2-5 TRBV7-3 . TGTGCCAGCGTCCCAATGAATTCAGGGCAAGAGACCCAGTACTTC CASVPMNSGQETQYF
. TRBJ2-5 TRBV29-1 . TGCAGCGTTGTCCCTACAGGGTTGACCCAGTACTTC CSVVPTGLTQYF
TRBD2 TRBJ2-3 TRBV7-6 . TGTGCCAGCAGCGTAGGACTAGCGGGGGGCTCTAGCACAGATACGCAGTATTTT CASSVGLAGGSSTDTQYF
. TRBJ1-1 TRBV7-9 . TGTTCCAGCAGCTTATCTAGGGGAGCGGGCACTGAAGCTTTCTTT CSSSLSRGAGTEAFF
TRBD2 TRBJ2-5 TRBV9 . TGTGCCAGCAGCGCGGGACTAGCGGGGACTCAAGAGACCCAGTACTTC CASSAGLAGTQETQYF
TRBD2 TRBJ2-1 TRBV5-6 . TGTGCCAGCAGCTATAGCGGGGGTGGGGACAATGAGCAGTTCTTC CASSYSGGGDNEQFF
TRBD1 TRBJ2-1 TRBV5-4 once TGTGCCAGCAGCGAGACAGGGGACTCCTACAATGAGCAGTTCTTC CASSETGDSYNEQFF